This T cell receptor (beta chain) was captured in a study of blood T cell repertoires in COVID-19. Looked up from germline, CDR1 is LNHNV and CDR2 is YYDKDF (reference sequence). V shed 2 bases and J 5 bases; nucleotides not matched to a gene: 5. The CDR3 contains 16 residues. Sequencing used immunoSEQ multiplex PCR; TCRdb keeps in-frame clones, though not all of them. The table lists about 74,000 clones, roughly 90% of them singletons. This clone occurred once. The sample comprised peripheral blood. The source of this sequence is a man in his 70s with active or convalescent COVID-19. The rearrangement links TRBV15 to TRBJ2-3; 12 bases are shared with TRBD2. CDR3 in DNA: TGTGCCACCAGCAGAACGACTAGCGGGAGTGGAGATACGCAGTATTTT. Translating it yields CATSRTTSGSGDTQYF.